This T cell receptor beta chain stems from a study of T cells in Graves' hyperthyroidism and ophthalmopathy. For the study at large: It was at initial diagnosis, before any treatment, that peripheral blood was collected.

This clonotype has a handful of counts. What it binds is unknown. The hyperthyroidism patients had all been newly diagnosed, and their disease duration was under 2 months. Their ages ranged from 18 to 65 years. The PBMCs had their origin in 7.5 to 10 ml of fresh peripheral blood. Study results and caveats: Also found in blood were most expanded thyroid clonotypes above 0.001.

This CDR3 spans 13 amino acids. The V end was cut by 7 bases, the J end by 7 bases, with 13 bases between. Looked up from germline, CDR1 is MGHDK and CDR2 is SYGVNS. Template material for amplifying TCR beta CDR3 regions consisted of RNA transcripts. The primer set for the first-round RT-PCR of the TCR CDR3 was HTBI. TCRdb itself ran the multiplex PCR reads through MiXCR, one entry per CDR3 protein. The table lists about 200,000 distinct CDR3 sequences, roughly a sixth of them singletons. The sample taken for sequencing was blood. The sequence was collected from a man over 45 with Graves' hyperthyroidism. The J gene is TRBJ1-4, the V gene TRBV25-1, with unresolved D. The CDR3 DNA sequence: TGTGCCAGCAATCGAGGGAGTGGTGAAAAACTGTTTTTT. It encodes CASNRGSGEKLFF.